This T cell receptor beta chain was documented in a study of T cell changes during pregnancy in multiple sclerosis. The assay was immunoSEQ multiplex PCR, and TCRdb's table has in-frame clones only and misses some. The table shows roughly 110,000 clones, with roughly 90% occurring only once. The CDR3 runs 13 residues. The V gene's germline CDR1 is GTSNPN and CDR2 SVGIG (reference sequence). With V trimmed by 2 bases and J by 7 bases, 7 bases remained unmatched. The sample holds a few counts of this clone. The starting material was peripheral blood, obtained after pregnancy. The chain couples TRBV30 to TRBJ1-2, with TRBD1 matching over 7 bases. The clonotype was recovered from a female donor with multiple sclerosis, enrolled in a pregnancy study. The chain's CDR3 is CAWSPRGKSGYTF. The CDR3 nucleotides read TGTGCCTGGAGTCCCAGGGGGAAAAGTGGCTACACCTTC.